The present T cell receptor (beta chain) was sequenced within a study of T cells expressing NK-cell markers. Study summary: The authors sequenced eight donors, of whom seven were HCMV-seropositive and one was seronegative.

This CDR3 spans 18 amino acids. The germline gives CDR1 SGHDN, CDR2 FVKESK. UMIs accompanied the 5'RACE template switching by which TCR beta cDNA was made. From its re-call of the 5' RACE reads, TCRdb lists each CDR3 protein once, without DNA. The sample holds roughly 380,000 distinct CDR3 sequences. For this clonotype: Its antigen remains unknown.

General observations from the study: NKG2C+ dominant clonotype frequencies in 6 or 7 donors were 1.0-7.0% of CD8+ T cells. In several donors, dominant clonotypes made up about 25-65% of CD3+CD56-NKG2C+ cells.

The TCR originated in a man aged 18 to 70 in good health. The sample was blood T cells: a sorted CD56 or NKG2C T cell subset, CD4+ or CD8+ T cells, or bulk PBMC T cells (not recorded which). V is TRBV14 and J is TRBJ2-2; TCRdb designates TRBD1, a call that cannot be tested without DNA. The CDR3 reads CASSQHSLGTGNTGELFF.